The 5 T cell receptor beta chains below all came from one sample that was sequenced in a study of T-cell memory formation after mild COVID-19. One entry per CDR3 protein results from TCRdb running MiXCR on the 5' RACE reads. The data contain about 250,000 distinct CDR3 sequences, over 15% of them seen just once; the ten biggest clones take up under 2.5%. Sequenced: PBMCs or a T cell subset sorted from them (not recorded which). Receptors originate from an adult woman who had mild COVID-19 (a few samples of this study predate the infection). Cell type and time point are not known.

This clonotype was seen a handful of times. V usage is TRBV6-5 and J usage is TRBJ1-2; 8 nucleotides line up with TRBD1. V shed 7 bases, J shed 4 bases, and the junction held 11 bases outside the gene matches. CDR3 length: 15 residues. Per germline, CDR1 MNHEY and CDR2 SVGAGI. The CDR3 region has the DNA TGTGCCAGCATCGATCAACAGGGGGGTGCCTATGGCTACACCTTC. Translation: CASIDQQGGAYGYTF.

The chain couples TRBV20-1 to TRBJ2-5, with D possibly being TRBD2 (5 bases). V dropped 6 bases and J dropped 7 bases, with 18 bases sitting between them. CDR1 is DFQATT, CDR2 SNEGSKA, per germline (reference sequence). CDR3 length: 13 amino acids. The CDR3 coding sequence is TGCAGTGCCACGAGGAGCGGAGCAGGGACCCAGTACTTC. Residues: CSATRSGAGTQYF.

This clonotype has just one count. This rearrangement joins TRBV3-1 to TRBJ2-3, with 11 bases that match TRBD2. V was pared by 0 bases and J by 2 bases, with 10 bases of the junction left unmatched. The germline CDR1 and CDR2 sequences are LGHDT and YNNKEL (reference sequence). The CDR3 contains 19 residues. CDR3 sequence: CASSQDGWVAGGTTDTQYF. The CDR3 DNA is TGTGCCAGCAGCCAAGATGGATGGGTAGCGGGGGGGACCACAGATACGCAGTATTTT.

The chain uses TRBV7-9 and TRBJ2-1; D is unresolved. The V end lost 1 base, the J end lost 9 bases, and 22 bases lay between the germline ends. The CDR3 loop spans 17 amino acids. Germline assignment: CDR1 SEHNR and CDR2 FQNEAQ (reference sequence). The CDR3 loop is CASSLVGPISRKPEQFF. The CDR3 nucleotides read TGTGCCAGCAGCTTAGTTGGACCCATTAGCCGGAAGCCTGAGCAGTTCTTC.

This clonotype came up a few times. The CDR3 loop reads CASSPTSGSLNEQFF. The DNA for the CDR3 is TGCGCCAGCAGCCCTACTAGCGGGAGTTTGAATGAGCAGTTCTTC. V gene TRBV5-1 combines with J gene TRBJ2-1, with TRBD2 identical over 11 bases. The V gene's germline CDR1 is SGHRS and CDR2 YFSETQ. Losses at the gene ends were 4 bases for V and 7 bases for J; bases not matched to a gene: 7. The CDR3 loop spans 15 amino acids. Full variable domain (outside the CDR3, taken from reference TRBV5-1 and TRBJ2-1): KAGVTQTPRYLIKTRGQQVTLSCSPISGHRSVSWYQQTPGQGLQFLFEYFSETQRNKGNFPGRFSGRQFSNSRSEMNVSTLELGDSALYLCASSPTSGSLNEQFFGPGTRLTVL.